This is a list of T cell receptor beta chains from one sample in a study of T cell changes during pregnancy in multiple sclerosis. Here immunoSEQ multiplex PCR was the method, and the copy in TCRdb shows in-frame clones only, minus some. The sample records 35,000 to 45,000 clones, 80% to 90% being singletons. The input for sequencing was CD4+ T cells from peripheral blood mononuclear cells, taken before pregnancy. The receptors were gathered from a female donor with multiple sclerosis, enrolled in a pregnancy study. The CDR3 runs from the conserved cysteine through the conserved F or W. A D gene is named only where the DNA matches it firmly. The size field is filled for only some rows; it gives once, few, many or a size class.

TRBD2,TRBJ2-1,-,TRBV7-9,CASSLALAGTYNEQFF,TGTGCCAGCAGCTTGGCACTAGCGGGGACCTACAATGAGCAGTTCTTC
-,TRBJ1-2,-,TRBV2,CASSEAQGWHGYTF,TGTGCCAGCAGTGAAGCTCAGGGGTGGCATGGCTACACCTTC
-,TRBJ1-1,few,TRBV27,CASSFGEKTEAFF,TGTGCCAGCAGTTTTGGGGAGAAGACTGAAGCTTTCTTT
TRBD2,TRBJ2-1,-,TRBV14,CASSQDTTSGGYYNEQFF,TGTGCCAGCAGCCAAGATACGACTAGCGGGGGATATTACAATGAGCAGTTCTTC
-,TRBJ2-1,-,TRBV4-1,CASSQGRGNGNEQFF,TGCGCCAGCAGCCAAGGCCGAGGTAATGGCAATGAGCAGTTCTTC
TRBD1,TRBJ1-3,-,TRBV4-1,CASSGPGTGRGNTIYF,TGCGCCAGCAGTGGCCCCGGGACAGGGAGAGGAAACACCATATATTTT
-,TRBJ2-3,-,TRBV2,CASRERPTPGLKKRDTQYF,TGTGCCAGCAGGGAACGTCCCACCCCGGGCCTAAAAAAGCGGGATACGCAGTATTTT
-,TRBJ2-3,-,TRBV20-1,CSATNWDTQYF,TGCAGTGCCACCAACTGGGATACGCAGTATTTT
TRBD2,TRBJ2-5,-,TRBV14,CASSQDWRGGLETQYF,TGTGCCAGCAGCCAAGATTGGCGGGGGGGCCTAGAGACCCAGTACTTC
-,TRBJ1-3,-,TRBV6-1,CASARDFSLGNTIYF,TGTGCGAGCGCCCGGGACTTTAGTTTGGGAAACACCATATATTTT
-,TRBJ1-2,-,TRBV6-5,CASSYRGYGYTF,TGTGCCAGCAGTTACAGGGGGTATGGCTACACCTTC
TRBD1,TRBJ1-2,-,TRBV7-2,CASSPGTGYGYTF,TGTGCCAGCAGCCCCGGGACAGGGTATGGCTACACCTTC
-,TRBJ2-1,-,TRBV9,CASSVGAFQDEQFF,TGTGCCAGCAGCGTAGGTGCTTTCCAGGATGAGCAGTTCTTC
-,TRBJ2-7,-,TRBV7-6,CASSLGHRQYF,TGTGCCAGCAGCTTAGGTCACAGGCAGTACTTC
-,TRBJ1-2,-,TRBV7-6,CASSATGYGYTF,TGTGCCAGCAGCGCCACCGGCTATGGCTACACCTTC
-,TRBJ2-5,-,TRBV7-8,CASSLVPGRSSKETQYF,TGTGCCAGCAGCTTAGTCCCGGGGAGGAGTTCGAAAGAGACCCAGTACTTC
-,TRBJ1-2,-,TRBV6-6,CASSANKIYGYTF,TGTGCCAGCAGTGCCAACAAAATTTATGGCTACACCTTC
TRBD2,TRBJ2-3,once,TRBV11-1,CASSLSPTSGDTDTQYF,TGTGCCAGCAGCTTGTCGCCGACTAGCGGAGACACAGATACGCAGTATTTT
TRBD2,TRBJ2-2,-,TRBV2,CASKVAGSNTGELFF,TGTGCCAGCAAGGTAGCGGGATCGAACACCGGGGAGCTGTTTTTT
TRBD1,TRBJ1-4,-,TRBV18,CASSVTGQHNEKLFF,TGTGCCAGCTCAGTAACGGGACAGCATAATGAAAAACTGTTTTTT
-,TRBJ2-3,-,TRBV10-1,CASKAGTTTDTQYF,TGCGCCAGTAAAGCCGGGACAACCACAGATACGCAGTATTTT
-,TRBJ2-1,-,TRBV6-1,CASSESTLGLAFF,TGTGCCAGCAGTGAATCGACTCTTGGCCTTGCGTTCTTC
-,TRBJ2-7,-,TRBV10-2,CASSESPDSSYEQYF,TGCGCCAGCAGTGAGTCCCCGGACAGCTCCTACGAGCAGTACTTC
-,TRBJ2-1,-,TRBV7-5,CARSWRLPEWSEQFF,TGTGCCAGAAGCTGGAGACTGCCTGAATGGAGTGAGCAGTTCTTC
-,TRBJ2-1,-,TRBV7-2,CASSSGGGGYNEQFF,TGTGCCAGCAGCTCCGGAGGGGGGGGCTACAATGAGCAGTTCTTC
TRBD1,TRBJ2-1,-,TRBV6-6,CASSSTGQGYNEQFF,TGTGCCAGCAGTTCCACGGGACAGGGATACAATGAGCAGTTCTTC
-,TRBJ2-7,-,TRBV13,CASSLVRGEQYF,TGTGCCAGCAGCTTAGTGAGAGGCGAGCAGTACTTC
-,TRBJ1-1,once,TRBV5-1,CASRQILNTEAFF,TGCGCCAGCAGACAGATTCTGAACACTGAAGCTTTCTTT
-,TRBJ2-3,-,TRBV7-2,CASRRSLDTQYF,TGTGCCAGCCGCCGAAGCCTAGATACGCAGTATTTT
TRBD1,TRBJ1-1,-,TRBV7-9,CASSFNRGPGTEAFF,TGTGCCAGCAGCTTTAACAGGGGCCCGGGGACTGAAGCTTTCTTT
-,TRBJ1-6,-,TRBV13,CASSLGPRQDNSPLHF,TGTGCCAGCAGCTTAGGGCCTCGACAGGACAATTCACCCCTCCACTTT
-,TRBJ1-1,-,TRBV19,CASSPQLGQAFF,TGTGCCAGTAGTCCCCAACTGGGGCAAGCTTTCTTT
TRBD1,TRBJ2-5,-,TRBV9,CASSVGQVQETQYF,TGTGCCAGCAGCGTCGGACAGGTGCAAGAGACCCAGTACTTC
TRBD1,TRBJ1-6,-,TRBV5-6,CASSLGAGTAFNSPLHF,TGTGCCAGCAGCTTGGGGGCCGGGACAGCATTTAATTCACCCCTCCACTTT
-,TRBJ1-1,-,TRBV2,CASSGGGKAEAFF,TGTGCCAGCAGTGGCGGGGGCAAGGCTGAAGCTTTCTTT
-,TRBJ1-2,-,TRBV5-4,CASSHQQGTGYGYTF,TGTGCCAGCAGCCACCAACAGGGAACGGGTTATGGCTACACCTTC
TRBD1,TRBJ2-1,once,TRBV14,CASSQRGGQSYNEQFF,TGTGCCAGCAGCCAGAGAGGGGGACAGTCCTACAATGAGCAGTTCTTC
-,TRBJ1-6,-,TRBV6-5,CASRPPGLTSPLHF,TGTGCCAGCAGGCCGCCAGGGCTTACTTCACCCCTCCACTTT
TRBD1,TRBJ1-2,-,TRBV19,CASSRTGWTYGYTF,TGTGCCAGTTCAAGGACAGGGTGGACTTATGGCTACACCTTC
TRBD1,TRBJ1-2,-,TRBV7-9,CASSLRGDRGLGYTF,TGTGCCAGCAGCTTACGAGGGGACAGGGGGCTTGGCTACACCTTC
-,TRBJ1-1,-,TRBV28,CASSFQGRSAFF,TGTGCCAGCAGTTTCCAGGGAAGGTCAGCTTTCTTT
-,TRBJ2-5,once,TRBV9,CASSVDGGGALGETQYF,TGTGCCAGCAGCGTAGACGGAGGGGGCGCGTTAGGGGAGACCCAGTACTTC
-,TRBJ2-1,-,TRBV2,CASSEAGARSSYNEQFF,TGTGCCAGCAGTGAGGCGGGGGCTAGGAGCTCCTACAATGAGCAGTTCTTC
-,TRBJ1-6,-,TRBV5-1,CASSLDSPVIKLHF,TGCGCCAGCAGCTTGGACAGCCCCGTCATTAAACTCCACTTT
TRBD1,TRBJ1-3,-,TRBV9,CASSAGTVGNTIYF,TGTGCCAGCAGCGCAGGGACAGTTGGAAACACCATATATTTT
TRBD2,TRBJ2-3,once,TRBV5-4,CASSSRGADTQYF,TGTGCCAGCAGCTCCCGGGGGGCAGATACGCAGTATTTT
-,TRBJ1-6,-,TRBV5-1,CASSEQGPNSPLHF,TGCGCCAGCAGTGAGCAGGGGCCTAATTCACCCCTCCACTTT
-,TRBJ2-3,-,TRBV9,CASSVTGGADTQYF,TGTGCCAGCAGCGTAACGGGGGGCGCAGATACGCAGTATTTT
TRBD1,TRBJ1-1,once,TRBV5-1,CASSRGTADPMNTEAFF,TGCGCCAGCAGCCGCGGGACAGCGGACCCTATGAACACTGAAGCTTTCTTT
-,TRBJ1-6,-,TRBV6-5,CASRRSGDSPLHF,TGTGCCAGCAGGCGGTCGGGGGACTCACCCCTCCACTTT
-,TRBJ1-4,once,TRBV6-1,CASSSGLGHEKLFF,TGTGCCAGCAGCTCGGGACTAGGCCATGAAAAACTGTTTTTT
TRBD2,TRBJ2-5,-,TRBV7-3,CASSLNGGGAETQYF,TGTGCCAGCAGCTTAAATGGCGGGGGGGCTGAGACCCAGTACTTC
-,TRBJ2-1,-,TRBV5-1,CASSLILGGSSYNEQFF,TGCGCCAGCAGCTTGATTCTTGGGGGGAGCTCCTACAATGAGCAGTTCTTC
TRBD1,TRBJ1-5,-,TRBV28,CASSSQGAGQPQHF,TGTGCCAGCAGTTCCCAGGGGGCAGGTCAGCCCCAGCATTTT
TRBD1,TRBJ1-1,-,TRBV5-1,CASSYTGTARNTEAFF,TGCGCCAGCAGCTACACCGGGACAGCAAGGAACACTGAAGCTTTCTTT
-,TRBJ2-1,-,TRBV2,CASSEGKTEYNEQFF,TGTGCCAGCAGTGAAGGGAAGACAGAGTACAATGAGCAGTTCTTC
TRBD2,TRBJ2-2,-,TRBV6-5,CASSILAGGTGELFF,TGTGCCAGCAGCATACTAGCGGGGGGGACCGGGGAGCTGTTTTTT